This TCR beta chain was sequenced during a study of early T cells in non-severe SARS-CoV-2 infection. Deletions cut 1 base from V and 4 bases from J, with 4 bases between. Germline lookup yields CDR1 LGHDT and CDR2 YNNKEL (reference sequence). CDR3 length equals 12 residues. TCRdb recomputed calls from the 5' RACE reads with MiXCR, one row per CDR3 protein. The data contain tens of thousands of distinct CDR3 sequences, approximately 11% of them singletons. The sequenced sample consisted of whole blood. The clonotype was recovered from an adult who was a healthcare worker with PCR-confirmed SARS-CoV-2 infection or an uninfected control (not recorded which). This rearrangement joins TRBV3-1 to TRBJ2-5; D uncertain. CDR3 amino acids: CASSQAGETQYF. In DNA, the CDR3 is TGTGCCAGCAGCCAAGCCGGAGAGACCCAGTACTTC.